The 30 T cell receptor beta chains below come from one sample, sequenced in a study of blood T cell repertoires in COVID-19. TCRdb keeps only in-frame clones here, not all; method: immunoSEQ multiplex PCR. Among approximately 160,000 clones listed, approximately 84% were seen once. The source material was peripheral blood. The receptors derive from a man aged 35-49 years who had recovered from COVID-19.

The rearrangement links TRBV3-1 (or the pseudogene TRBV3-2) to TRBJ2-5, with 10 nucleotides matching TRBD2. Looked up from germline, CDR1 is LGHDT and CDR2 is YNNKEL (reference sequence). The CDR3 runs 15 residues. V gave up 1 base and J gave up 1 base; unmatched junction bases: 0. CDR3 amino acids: CASSQGTSGQETQYF. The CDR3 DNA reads TGTGCCAGCAGCCAAGGGACTAGCGGCCAAGAGACCCAGTACTTC.

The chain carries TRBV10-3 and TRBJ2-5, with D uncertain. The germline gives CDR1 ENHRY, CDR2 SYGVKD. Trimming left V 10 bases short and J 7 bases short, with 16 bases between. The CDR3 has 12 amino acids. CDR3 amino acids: CATLDRPGTQYF. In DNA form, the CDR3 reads TGTGCCACTCTTGACCGGCCAGGGACCCAGTACTTC.

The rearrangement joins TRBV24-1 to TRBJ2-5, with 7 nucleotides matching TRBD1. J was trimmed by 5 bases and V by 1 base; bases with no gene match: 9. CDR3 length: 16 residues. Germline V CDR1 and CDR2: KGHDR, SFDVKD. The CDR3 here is CATSDFQGGTVETQYF. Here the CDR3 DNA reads TGTGCCACCAGTGATTTTCAAGGGGGCACGGTGGAGACCCAGTACTTC.

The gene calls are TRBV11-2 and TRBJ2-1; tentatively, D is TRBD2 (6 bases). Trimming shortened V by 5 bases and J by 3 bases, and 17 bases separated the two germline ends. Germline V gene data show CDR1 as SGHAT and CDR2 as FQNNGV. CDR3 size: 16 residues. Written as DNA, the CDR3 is TGTGCCAGCAGCACCCACCGGAGGGTTAACTACAATGAGCAGTTCTTC. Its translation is CASSTHRRVNYNEQFF. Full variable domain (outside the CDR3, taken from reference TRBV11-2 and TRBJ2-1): EAGVAQSPRYKIIEKRQSVAFWCNPISGHATLYWYQQILGQGPKLLIQFQNNGVVDDSQLPKDRFSAERLKGVDSTLKIQPAKLEDSAVYLCASSTHRRVNYNEQFFGPGTRLTVL.

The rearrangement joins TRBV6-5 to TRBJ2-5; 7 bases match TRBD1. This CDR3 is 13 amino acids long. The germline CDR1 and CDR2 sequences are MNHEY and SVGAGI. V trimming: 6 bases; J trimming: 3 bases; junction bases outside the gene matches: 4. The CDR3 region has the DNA TGTGCCAGCAGGACGGGACAGAAAGAGACCCAGTACTTC. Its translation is CASRTGQKETQYF.

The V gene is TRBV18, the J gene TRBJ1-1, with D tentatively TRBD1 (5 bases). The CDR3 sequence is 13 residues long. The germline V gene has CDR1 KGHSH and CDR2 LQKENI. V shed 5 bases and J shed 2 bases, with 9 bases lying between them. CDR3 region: CASSTGKNTEAFF. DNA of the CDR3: TGTGCCAGCTCAACAGGCAAAAACACTGAAGCTTTCTTT.

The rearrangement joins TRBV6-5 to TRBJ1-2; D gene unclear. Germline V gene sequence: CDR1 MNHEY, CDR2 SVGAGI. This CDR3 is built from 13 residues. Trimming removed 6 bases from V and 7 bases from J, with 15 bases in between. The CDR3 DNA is TGTGCCAGCAGCCCCGGGGAGGGCTCTGGCTACACCTTC. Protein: CASSPGEGSGYTF.

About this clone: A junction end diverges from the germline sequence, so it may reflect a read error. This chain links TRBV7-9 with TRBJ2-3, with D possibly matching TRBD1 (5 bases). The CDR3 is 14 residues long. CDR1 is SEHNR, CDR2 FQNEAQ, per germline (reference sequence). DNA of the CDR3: TGTGCCAGCAGTTTAGATGGGGCGCAGGATACGCAGTATTTT. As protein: CASSLDGAQDTQYF. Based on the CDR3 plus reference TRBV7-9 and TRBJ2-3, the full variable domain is DTGVSQNPRHKITKRGQNVTFRCDPISEHNRLYWYRQTLGQGPEFLTYFQNEAQLEKSRLLSDRFSAERPKGSFSTLEIQRTEQGDSAMYLCASSLDGAQDTQYFGPGTRLTVL.

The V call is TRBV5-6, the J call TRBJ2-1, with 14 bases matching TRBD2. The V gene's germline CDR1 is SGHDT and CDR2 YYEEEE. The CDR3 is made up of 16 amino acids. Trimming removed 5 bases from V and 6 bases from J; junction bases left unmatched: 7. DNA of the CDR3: TGTGCCAGCAGTACCGGGACTAGCGGGAGATCCAATGAGCAGTTCTTC. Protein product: CASSTGTSGRSNEQFF. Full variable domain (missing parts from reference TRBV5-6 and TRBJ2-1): DAGVTQSPTHLIKTRGQQVTLRCSPKSGHDTVSWYQQALGQGPQFIFQYYEEEERQRGNFPDRFSGHQFPNYSSELNVNALLLGDSALYLCASSTGTSGRSNEQFFGPGTRLTVL.

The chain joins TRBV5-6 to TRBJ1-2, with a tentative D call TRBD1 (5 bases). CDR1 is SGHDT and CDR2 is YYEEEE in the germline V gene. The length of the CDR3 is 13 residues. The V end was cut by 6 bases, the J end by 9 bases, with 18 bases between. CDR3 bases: TGTGCCAGCACCATGGGGCAGGACGGGCGCTACACCTTC. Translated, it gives CASTMGQDGRYTF.

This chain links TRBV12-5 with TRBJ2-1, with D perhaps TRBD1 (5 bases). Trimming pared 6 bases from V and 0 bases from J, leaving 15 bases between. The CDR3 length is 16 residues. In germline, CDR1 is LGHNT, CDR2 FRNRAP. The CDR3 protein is CASGDSPTSSYNEQFF. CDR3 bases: TGTGCTAGTGGAGACAGTCCAACGAGCTCCTACAATGAGCAGTTCTTC.

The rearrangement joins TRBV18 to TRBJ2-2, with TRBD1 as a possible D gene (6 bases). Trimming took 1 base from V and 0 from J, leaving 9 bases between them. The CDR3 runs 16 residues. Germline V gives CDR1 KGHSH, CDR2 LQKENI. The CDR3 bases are TGTGCCAGCTCACCACGACAGGCAACGAACACCGGGGAGCTGTTTTTT. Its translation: CASSPRQATNTGELFF.

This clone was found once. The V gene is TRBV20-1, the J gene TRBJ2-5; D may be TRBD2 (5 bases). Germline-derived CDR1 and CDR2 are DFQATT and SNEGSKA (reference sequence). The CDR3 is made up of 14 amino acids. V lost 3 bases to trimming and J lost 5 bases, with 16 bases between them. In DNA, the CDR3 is TGCAGTGCTAGTACTTTCGGACTCGGGGAGACCCAGTACTTC. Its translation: CSASTFGLGETQYF.

The CDR3: CASSQETASNEKLFF. CDR3 in DNA: TGTGCCAGCAGCCAAGAGACAGCTTCTAATGAAAAACTGTTTTTT. V is TRBV3-1 (or the pseudogene TRBV3-2) and J is TRBJ1-4, with D possibly being TRBD1 (5 bases). CDR3 size: 15 residues. V lost 0 bases and J lost 3, with 8 bases in between. Per the germline V gene, CDR1 is LGHDT and CDR2 is YNNKEL (reference sequence).

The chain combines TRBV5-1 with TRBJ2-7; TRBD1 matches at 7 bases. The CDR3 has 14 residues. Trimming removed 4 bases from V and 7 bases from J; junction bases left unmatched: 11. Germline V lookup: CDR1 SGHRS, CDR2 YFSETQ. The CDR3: CASSLTGYALEQYF. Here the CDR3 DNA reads TGCGCCAGCAGCCTGACAGGGTACGCGTTGGAGCAGTACTTC.

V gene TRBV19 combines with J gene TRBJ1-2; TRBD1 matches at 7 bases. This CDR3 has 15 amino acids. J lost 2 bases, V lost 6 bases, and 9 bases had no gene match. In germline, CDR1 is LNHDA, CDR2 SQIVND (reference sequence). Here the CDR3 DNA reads TGTGCCAGTAGCTGGGACAGAACGCTAAACTATGGCTACACCTTC. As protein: CASSWDRTLNYGYTF.

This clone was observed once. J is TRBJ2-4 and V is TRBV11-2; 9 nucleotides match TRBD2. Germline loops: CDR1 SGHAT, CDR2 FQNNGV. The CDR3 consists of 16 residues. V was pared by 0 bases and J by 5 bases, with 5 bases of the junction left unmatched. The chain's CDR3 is CASSLEAGGLQNIQYF. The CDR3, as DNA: TGTGCCAGCAGCTTAGAAGCGGGAGGCCTCCAAAACATTCAGTACTTC.

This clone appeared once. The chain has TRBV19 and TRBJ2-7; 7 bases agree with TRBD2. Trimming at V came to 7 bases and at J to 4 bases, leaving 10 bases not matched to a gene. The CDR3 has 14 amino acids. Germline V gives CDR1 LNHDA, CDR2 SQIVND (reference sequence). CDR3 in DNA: TGTGCCAGTAAAGGCCGGGGGACTACTTACGAGCAGTACTTC. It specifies CASKGRGTTYEQYF. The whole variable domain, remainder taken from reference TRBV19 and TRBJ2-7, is DGGITQSPKYLFRKEGQNVTLSCEQNLNHDAMYWYRQDPGQGLRLIYYSQIVNDFQKGDIAEGYSVSREKKESFPLTVTSAQKNPTAFYLCASKGRGTTYEQYFGPGTRLTVT.

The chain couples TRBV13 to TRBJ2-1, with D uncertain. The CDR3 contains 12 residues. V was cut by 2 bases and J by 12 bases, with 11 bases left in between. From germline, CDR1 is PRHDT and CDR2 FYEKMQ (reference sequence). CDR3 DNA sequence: TGTGCCAGCAGCTTAAAAGAGTTCGTGCAGTTCTTC. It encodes CASSLKEFVQFF.

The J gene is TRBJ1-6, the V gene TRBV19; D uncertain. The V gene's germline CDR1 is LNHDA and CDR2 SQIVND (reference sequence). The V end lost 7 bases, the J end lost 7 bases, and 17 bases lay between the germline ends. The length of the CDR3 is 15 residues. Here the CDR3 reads CASNPHLTNNSPLHF. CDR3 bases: TGTGCCAGTAATCCCCACCTGACTAACAATTCACCCCTCCACTTT.

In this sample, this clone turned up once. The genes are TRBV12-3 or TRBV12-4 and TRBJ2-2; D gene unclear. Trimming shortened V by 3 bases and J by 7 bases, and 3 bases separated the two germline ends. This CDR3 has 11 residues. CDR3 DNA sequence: TGTGCCAGCAGTTTTAACGGGGAGCTGTTTTTT. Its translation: CASSFNGELFF.

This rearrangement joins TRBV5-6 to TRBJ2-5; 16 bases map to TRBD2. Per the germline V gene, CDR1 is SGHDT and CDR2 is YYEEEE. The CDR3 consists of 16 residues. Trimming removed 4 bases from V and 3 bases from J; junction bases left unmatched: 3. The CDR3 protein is CASSPGTSGGEETQYF. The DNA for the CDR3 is TGTGCCAGCAGCCCAGGGACTAGCGGGGGGGAAGAGACCCAGTACTTC.

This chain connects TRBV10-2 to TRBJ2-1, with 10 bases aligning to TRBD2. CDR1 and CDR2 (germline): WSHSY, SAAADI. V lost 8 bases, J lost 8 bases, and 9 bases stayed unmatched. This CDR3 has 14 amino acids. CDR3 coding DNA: TGCGCCAGCTTGATTAGCGGGAGGTTGGATGAGCAGTTCTTC. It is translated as CASLISGRLDEQFF.

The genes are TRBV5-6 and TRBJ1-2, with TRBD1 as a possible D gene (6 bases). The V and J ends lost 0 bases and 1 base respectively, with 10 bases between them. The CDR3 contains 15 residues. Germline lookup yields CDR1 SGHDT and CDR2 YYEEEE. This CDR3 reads CASSLVQGNNYGYTF. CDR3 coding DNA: TGTGCCAGCAGCTTGGTCCAGGGGAATAACTATGGCTACACCTTC.

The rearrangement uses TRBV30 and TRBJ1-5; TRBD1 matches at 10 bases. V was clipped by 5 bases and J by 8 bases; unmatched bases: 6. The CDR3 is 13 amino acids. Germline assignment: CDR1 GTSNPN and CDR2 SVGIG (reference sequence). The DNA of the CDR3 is TGTGCCTGGGTTGGGGACAGGGGTGAGCCCCAGCATTTT. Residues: CAWVGDRGEPQHF. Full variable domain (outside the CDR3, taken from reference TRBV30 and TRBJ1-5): SQTIHQWPATLVQPVGSPLSLECTVEGTSNPNLYWYRQAAGRGLQLLFYSVGIGQISSEVPQNLSASRPQDRQFILSSKKLLLSDSGFYLCAWVGDRGEPQHFGDGTRLSIL.

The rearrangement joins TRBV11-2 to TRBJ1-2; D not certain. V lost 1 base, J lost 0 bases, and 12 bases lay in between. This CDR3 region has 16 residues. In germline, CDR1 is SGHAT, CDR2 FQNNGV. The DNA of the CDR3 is TGTGCCAGCAGCTTAGGTTCCGAACTGGCTAACTATGGCTACACCTTC. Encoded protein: CASSLGSELANYGYTF. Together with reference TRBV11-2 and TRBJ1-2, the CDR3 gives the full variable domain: EAGVAQSPRYKIIEKRQSVAFWCNPISGHATLYWYQQILGQGPKLLIQFQNNGVVDDSQLPKDRFSAERLKGVDSTLKIQPAKLEDSAVYLCASSLGSELANYGYTFGSGTRLTVV.

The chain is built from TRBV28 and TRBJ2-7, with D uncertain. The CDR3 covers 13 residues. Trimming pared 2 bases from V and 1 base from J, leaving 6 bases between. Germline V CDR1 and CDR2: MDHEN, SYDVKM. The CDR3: CASSLVRSYEQYF. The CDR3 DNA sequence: TGTGCCAGCAGTTTAGTTCGTTCCTACGAGCAGTACTTC.

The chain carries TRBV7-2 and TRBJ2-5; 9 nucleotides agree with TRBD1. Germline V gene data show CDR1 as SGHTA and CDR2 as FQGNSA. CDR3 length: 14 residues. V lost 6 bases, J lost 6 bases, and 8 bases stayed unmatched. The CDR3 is CASREGGQGKTQYF. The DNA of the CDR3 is TGTGCCAGCAGGGAAGGGGGACAGGGAAAGACCCAGTACTTC. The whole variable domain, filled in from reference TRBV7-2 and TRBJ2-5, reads GAGVSQSPSNKVTEKGKDVELRCDPISGHTALYWYRQSLGQGLEFLIYFQGNSAPDKSGLPSDRFSAERTGGSVSTLTIQRTQQEDSAVYLCASREGGQGKTQYFGPGTRLLVL.

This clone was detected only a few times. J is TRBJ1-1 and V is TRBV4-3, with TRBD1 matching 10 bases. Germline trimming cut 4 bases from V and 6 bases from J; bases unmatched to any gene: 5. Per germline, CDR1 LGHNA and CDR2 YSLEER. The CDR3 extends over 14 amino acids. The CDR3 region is CASSPDRGLSEAFF. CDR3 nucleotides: TGCGCCAGCAGCCCCGACAGGGGGCTGTCTGAAGCTTTCTTT.

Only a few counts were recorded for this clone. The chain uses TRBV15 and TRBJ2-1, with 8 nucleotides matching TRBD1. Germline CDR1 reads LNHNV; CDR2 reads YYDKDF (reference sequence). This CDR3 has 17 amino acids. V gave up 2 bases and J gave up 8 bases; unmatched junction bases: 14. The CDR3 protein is CATSRLIIGQGHDEQFF. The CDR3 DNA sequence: TGTGCCACCAGCAGACTAATAATAGGACAGGGCCACGATGAGCAGTTCTTC.